This TCR beta chain was sequenced for a study of long-term antiretroviral therapy in people with HIV. Germline-derived CDR1 and CDR2 are SNHLY and FYNNEI. CDR3 length equals 13 residues. V was shortened by 6 bases and J by 0 bases, with 6 bases between the two germline ends. Treated in the United States were all of the participants with HIV. Runs used v3.0 of the immunoSEQ assay and were done at survey level. Sequencing of each sample targeted about 35,000-55,000 T-cell genomes. Clones were sequenced by immunoSEQ multiplex PCR, and TCRdb holds only the in-frame ones, with some missing. This table has 25,000 to 30,000 clones, over 70% appearing once.

Sequences were derived from unsorted PBMCs, sampled 2.7 to 2.9 years after starting antiretroviral therapy. The sequence came from a man aged 25-45 years with HIV. The genes are TRBV2 and TRBJ1-5; D not resolved. The CDR3 reads CASRVNSNQPQHF. CDR3 nucleotide sequence: TGTGCCAGCAGGGTTAATAGCAATCAGCCCCAGCATTTT.